One sample yielded the 26 T cell receptor beta chains listed below, sequenced in a study of identical twins (dated by TCRdb to 2015 to 2016). The protocol used for the library was 5' RACE. The instrument given in TCRdb is Illumina HiSeq 2000. Starting from the raw public reads, TCRdb applied fastp trimming at Q25, assembled clones with MiXCR and retained in-frame beta chains. Here each entry gathers all rows of one CDR3 protein and keeps the most common genes and DNA. The sample includes 450,000 or so distinct CDR3 sequences, with about a fifth observed a single time. Together, the top ten hold around 10% of the sample. Source material: naive T cells sorted from blood. The sample's cell subset or site label is to be understood as: cells isolated with a human naive T-cell isolation kit. Every receptor here comes from a middle-aged man in good health.

At least ten counts were recorded for this clonotype. V usage is TRBV20-1 and J usage is TRBJ2-2; TRBD1 matches at 8 bases. Germline V lookup: CDR1 DFQATT, CDR2 SNEGSKA (reference sequence). Unmatched junction bases numbered 2, after V lost 4 bases and J lost 1 base. The CDR3 sequence is 14 residues long. DNA for the CDR3: TGCAGTGCTACCGGGACAGGGAACACCGGGGAGCTGTTTTTT. Its protein is CSATGTGNTGELFF.

This clonotype was seen at least ten times. This chain uses TRBV9 with TRBJ2-3; no definite D call. Germline loops: CDR1 SGDLS, CDR2 YYNGEE. With 2 bases removed from V and 6 bases from J, the gap between germline ends came to 7 bases. The CDR3 covers 12 residues. For the CDR3, the DNA is TGTGCCAGCAGCGTGGACCCGGATACGCAGTATTTT. Translation: CASSVDPDTQYF.

The rearrangement joins TRBV14 to TRBJ2-1; 7 positions match TRBD2. The CDR3 consists of 19 residues. Per germline, CDR1 SGHDN and CDR2 FVKESK. V was pared by 1 base and J by 0 bases, with 12 bases of the junction left unmatched. The CDR3 region is CASSQGSWSGTASYNEQFF. CDR3 DNA sequence: TGTGCCAGCAGCCAAGGAAGTTGGAGCGGGACCGCCTCCTACAATGAGCAGTTCTTC. Based on the CDR3 plus reference TRBV14 and TRBJ2-1, the full variable domain is EAGVTQFPSHSVIEKGQTVTLRCDPISGHDNLYWYRRVMGKEIKFLLHFVKESKQDESGMPNNRFLAERTGGTYSTLKVQPAELEDSGVYFCASSQGSWSGTASYNEQFFGPGTRLTVL.

This sequence joins TRBV20-1 and TRBJ2-1, with 13 nucleotides matching TRBD2. V lost 5 bases to trimming and J lost 7 bases; unmatched junction nucleotides: 5. CDR3 length: 14 residues. CDR1 DFQATT and CDR2 SNEGSKA come from the germline V gene (reference sequence). This CDR3 is CSAGGLAGDNEQFF. In DNA form, the CDR3 reads TGCAGTGCTGGTGGACTAGCGGGAGATAATGAGCAGTTCTTC.

This clonotype showed up many times. The chain joins TRBV11-2 to TRBJ2-1; possible D gene TRBD1, 5 bases. The CDR3 is 15 amino acids. V gave up 2 bases and J gave up 5 bases, with 13 bases separating them. The V gene's germline CDR1 is SGHAT and CDR2 FQNNGV. The CDR3 DNA sequence: TGTGCCAGCAGCTTAACTACAGGTCCCAACAATGAGCAGTTCTTC. The encoded protein is CASSLTTGPNNEQFF.

The gene calls are TRBV11-2 and TRBJ2-3; 7 bases fit TRBD2. CDR3 length: 18 amino acids. V shed 5 bases and J 0 bases; nucleotides not matched to a gene: 14. Germline-derived CDR1 and CDR2 are SGHAT and FQNNGV. CDR3 DNA: TGTGCCAGCAGCCGCCAGTGGGGAAGCGGGACTAGCACAGATACGCAGTATTTT. Encoded protein: CASSRQWGSGTSTDTQYF.

The rearrangement links TRBV7-2 to TRBJ2-3, with D perhaps matching TRBD1 (5 bases). V lost 3 bases to trimming and J lost 3 bases, with 13 bases between them. The CDR3 runs 15 residues. In germline, CDR1 is SGHTA, CDR2 FQGNSA. The CDR3 nucleotides are TGTGCCAGCAGCTTTGGGCAGGGTTGGACAGATACGCAGTATTTT. Translation gives CASSFGQGWTDTQYF.

This clonotype was detected ten times or more. The chain joins TRBV20-1 to TRBJ2-7; D unclear. Germline-derived CDR1 and CDR2 are DFQATT and SNEGSKA (reference sequence). V was trimmed by 6 bases and J by 3 bases, leaving 30 bases between them. The CDR3 spans 18 residues. The CDR3 region is CSAPYRAEKNTIHYEQYF. The CDR3 nucleotides read TGCAGTGCCCCTTATCGCGCAGAAAAAAACACGATCCACTACGAGCAGTACTTC.

The genes are TRBV19 and TRBJ2-2; perhaps TRBD1 as D (5 bases). The CDR3 runs 18 residues. V lost 0 bases and J 3 bases, leaving 17 bases between the germline ends. Germline V gives CDR1 LNHDA, CDR2 SQIVND (reference sequence). CDR3 residues: CASSIEQAQMSYTGELFF. The CDR3 nucleotides read TGTGCCAGTAGTATAGAACAGGCCCAAATGTCCTACACCGGGGAGCTGTTTTTT. Supplemented by reference TRBV19 and TRBJ2-2, the full variable domain reads DGGITQSPKYLFRKEGQNVTLSCEQNLNHDAMYWYRQDPGQGLRLIYYSQIVNDFQKGDIAEGYSVSREKKESFPLTVTSAQKNPTAFYLCASSIEQAQMSYTGELFFGEGSRLTVL.

V gene TRBV7-2 combines with J gene TRBJ2-3; TRBD2 matches 11 bases. CDR3 length: 16 residues. The germline V gene encodes CDR1 SGHTA and CDR2 FQGNSA. The J segment lost 0 bases and the V segment lost 3 bases, leaving 2 bases of the junction unmatched. This CDR3 is CASSLRLAGSTDTQYF. In DNA form, the CDR3 reads TGTGCCAGCAGCTTGAGACTAGCGGGGAGCACAGATACGCAGTATTTT.

This clonotype turned up a few times. The chain joins TRBV5-1 to TRBJ1-1; no firm D call. The CDR3 runs 13 residues. Germline V gene sequence: CDR1 SGHRS, CDR2 YFSETQ. V was clipped by 4 bases and J by 3 bases, with 10 bases between them. The CDR3 region is CASSPGPDTEAFF. The CDR3 coding sequence is TGCGCCAGCAGCCCCGGGCCAGACACTGAAGCTTTCTTT. Full variable domain (rest looked up from reference TRBV5-1 and TRBJ1-1): KAGVTQTPRYLIKTRGQQVTLSCSPISGHRSVSWYQQTPGQGLQFLFEYFSETQRNKGNFPGRFSGRQFSNSRSEMNVSTLELGDSALYLCASSPGPDTEAFFGQGTRLTVV.

This clonotype was picked up a small number of times. The chain links TRBV20-1 to TRBJ2-7; D assignment may be TRBD1 or TRBD2 (5 bases each). The CDR3 runs to 14 residues. Germline lookup yields CDR1 DFQATT and CDR2 SNEGSKA (reference sequence). Trimming removed 6 bases at V and 0 bases at J, with 15 bases between. CDR3 sequence: CSAGDRSFSYEQYF. CDR3 DNA sequence: TGCAGTGCGGGGGACCGGTCTTTCTCCTACGAGCAGTACTTC.

In this sample, this clonotype turned up many times. The chain links TRBV9 to TRBJ1-2; possible D gene TRBD1, 5 bases. Looked up from germline, CDR1 is SGDLS and CDR2 is YYNGEE. This CDR3 is 14 amino acids long. Trimming took off 4 bases at V and 4 bases at J, with 14 bases between the two ends. The CDR3 loop reads CASSLSSGGYGYTF. CDR3 in DNA: TGTGCCAGCAGCCTGAGTTCCGGGGGCTATGGCTACACCTTC. Variable domain in full (rest from reference TRBV9 and TRBJ1-2): DSGVTQTPKHLITATGQRVTLRCSPRSGDLSVYWYQQSLDQGLQFLIQYYNGEERAKGNILERFSAQQFPDLHSELNLSSLELGDSALYFCASSLSSGGYGYTFGSGTRLTVV.

This clonotype has only a few counts. The rearrangement links TRBV27 to TRBJ2-7, with 9 nucleotides matching TRBD2. CDR1 is MNHEY, CDR2 SMNVEV, per germline (reference sequence). J gave up 4 bases and V 11 bases, and 15 bases lay outside the gene matches. This CDR3 comprises 15 residues. This CDR3 reads CAAGRVSGGFYEQYF. The DNA for the CDR3 is TGTGCCGCAGGGAGGGTAAGCGGGGGGTTTTACGAGCAGTACTTC.

This clonotype was observed many times. The chain is built from TRBV7-8 and TRBJ1-1; D not certain. Germline CDR1 reads SGHVS; CDR2 reads FQNEAQ. V was pared by 2 bases and J by 3 bases, with 10 bases between. This CDR3 contains 14 residues. The CDR3 loop is CASSLLRGYTEAFF. The CDR3 DNA follows: TGTGCCAGCAGCTTATTGAGAGGGTACACTGAAGCTTTCTTT.

There are a few counts of this clonotype. V gene TRBV29-1 combines with J gene TRBJ2-5; 9 positions agree with TRBD2. Germline CDR1 and CDR2: SQVTM and ANQGSEA. The CDR3 covers 15 residues. Germline trimming cut 5 bases from V and 5 bases from J; bases unmatched to any gene: 12. The CDR3 is CSVSGAGGPGETQYF. The CDR3 coding sequence is TGCAGCGTTTCCGGTGCGGGAGGGCCTGGGGAGACCCAGTACTTC.

The table lists this clonotype with a few counts. J is TRBJ2-1 and V is TRBV20-1; 7 bases match TRBD2. The junction had 27 bases not matched to a gene; V was cut back by 5 bases and J by 11 bases. The CDR3 loop spans 18 amino acids. CDR1 is DFQATT and CDR2 is SNEGSKA in the germline V gene (reference sequence). The CDR3 sequence: CSAPKNKRGGRIPFQQFF. The DNA of the CDR3 is TGCAGTGCTCCTAAGAACAAGCGGGGCGGGAGAATCCCGTTCCAGCAGTTCTTC.

This clonotype was seen more than once but under ten times. V and J are TRBV29-1 and TRBJ2-3; no definite D call. Trimming stripped 4 bases from V and 4 bases from J, with 12 bases between. Germline assignment: CDR1 SQVTM and CDR2 ANQGSEA. This CDR3 spans 13 amino acids. This chain's CDR3 is CSVVVRWADTQYF. The CDR3 region has the DNA TGCAGCGTTGTGGTTAGGTGGGCAGATACGCAGTATTTT.

The CDR3 reads CAISGSGNTGELFF. For the CDR3, the DNA is TGTGCCATCAGTGGATCGGGGAACACCGGGGAGCTGTTTTTT. J is TRBJ2-2 and V is TRBV10-3; no clear D. The germline V gene encodes CDR1 ENHRY and CDR2 SYGVKD. The length of the CDR3 is 14 residues. V was pared by 4 bases and J by 1 base, with 7 bases between.

This chain links TRBV6-2 or TRBV6-3 with TRBJ1-1; the D gene is possibly TRBD1 (6 bases). The V end lost 2 bases, the J end lost 5 bases, and 15 bases lay between the germline ends. The CDR3 spans 15 residues. CDR1 is MNHEY, CDR2 SVGEGT, per germline. The CDR3 is CASSYQTGGGTEAFF. In DNA, the CDR3 is TGTGCCAGCAGTTACCAGACAGGAGGGGGAACTGAAGCTTTCTTT.

This chain joins TRBV4-1 and TRBJ2-1, with 14 bases fitting TRBD2. Per germline, CDR1 MGHRA and CDR2 YSYEKL. Trimming cost V 2 bases and J 9 bases; bases outside gene matches: 12. The CDR3 loop spans 18 amino acids. The CDR3 here is CASSQRGTSGGVGVEQFF. CDR3 nucleotides: TGCGCCAGCAGCCAAAGAGGGACTAGCGGGGGAGTTGGCGTTGAGCAGTTCTTC.

This clonotype has at least ten counts. The V call is TRBV6-5, the J call TRBJ2-7; unclear D gene. Germline CDR1 is MNHEY and CDR2 is SVGAGI. V lost 0 bases to trimming and J lost 3 bases, with 6 bases between them. The CDR3 has 13 residues. The CDR3 bases are TGTGCCAGCAGTTACTCAAGTCACTACGAGCAGTACTTC. This encodes CASSYSSHYEQYF.

This clonotype was detected many times. The chain recombines TRBV29-1 with TRBJ2-1; 10 bases are a match to TRBD2. Germline CDR1 SQVTM, CDR2 ANQGSEA. The CDR3 extends over 14 amino acids. Trimming cost V 3 bases and J 7 bases; bases outside gene matches: 6. CDR3 residues: CSVDSPSGSNEQFF. The CDR3 coding sequence is TGCAGCGTTGACTCACCTAGCGGGAGTAATGAGCAGTTCTTC.

This clonotype was observed many times. This chain uses TRBV6-5 with TRBJ2-3; D might be TRBD1 or TRBD2, each matching 5 bases. This CDR3 comprises 16 residues. Per germline, CDR1 MNHEY and CDR2 SVGAGI. V shed 2 bases and J shed 0 bases, with 12 bases lying between them. This CDR3 is CASSYHAGTSTDTQYF. DNA of the CDR3: TGTGCCAGCAGTTACCACGCAGGGACGAGCACAGATACGCAGTATTTT.

V and J are TRBV7-3 and TRBJ2-6; 8 bases match TRBD1. Germline V gives CDR1 SGHTA, CDR2 FQGTGA. The trim removed 1 base at V and 4 bases at J, leaving 3 bases unmatched. The CDR3 runs to 16 residues. The CDR3 coding sequence is TGTGCCAGCAGCTTAAGTCAGGGGGCCGGGGCCAACGTCCTGACTTTC. Its translation is CASSLSQGAGANVLTF.

The chain uses TRBV15 and TRBJ2-2; D remains unclear. CDR3 length: 15 amino acids. V was pared by 3 bases and J by 4 bases, with 12 bases between. Germline V gene lookup returns CDR1 LNHNV and CDR2 YYDKDF (reference sequence). The CDR3 DNA reads as TGTGCCACCAGCAGGGATCTAGTTGGCACCGGGGAGCTGTTTTTT. It codes for CATSRDLVGTGELFF.